This T cell receptor (beta chain) stems from a study of stem cell transplantation in POMP-related autoinflammatory disease. General study points: Across all analyzed T-cell subsets, patients with PRAID tended toward reduced diversity and increased clonality.

V shed 6 bases and J shed 6 bases, with 21 bases lying between them. Germline CDR1 MNHEY, CDR2 SVGAGI. The CDR3 is made up of 15 amino acids. Worth noting for this clone: Its antigen is unknown.

TCRdb's copy holds only in-frame clones and misses some; the assay was immunoSEQ multiplex PCR. The sample lists 25,000 to 30,000 clones, 80% to 85% occurring once. The clonotype originates from a human donor with POMP-related autoinflammation and immune dysregulation (PRAID). Sequencing used CD4+ T cells from PBMCs, obtained before stem cell transplantation. This chain uses TRBV6-5 with TRBJ2-7, with D perhaps being TRBD1 or TRBD2 (5 bases each). The CDR3 sequence: CASRVSGLSTLEQYF. The CDR3 DNA follows: TGTGCCAGCAGGGTTTCGGGGCTTTCCACACTCGAGCAGTACTTC.